This is a list of T cell receptor beta chains from one sample in a study of blood T cell repertoires in COVID-19. Clones were read by immunoSEQ multiplex PCR, and TCRdb kept only the in-frame ones, dropping some. In the table there are under 250,000 clones, over 80% of which are singletons. The material sequenced was PBMCs or T cells enriched from blood (not recorded which). Receptors originate from a woman in her 30s who had been exposed to COVID-19. CDR3s include the opening cysteine and the closing phenylalanine or tryptophan. D genes are given only for firm matches. Clone sizes are given selectively: once, few, many, or a class where the clone is expanded.

J gene | clone size | D gene | V gene | CDR3 protein | CDR3 DNA
TRBJ1-1 | NA | NA | TRBV7-6 | CASSLARGGGNTEAFF | TGTGCCAGCAGCTTAGCGCGGGGGGGTGGGAACACTGAAGCTTTCTTT
TRBJ2-7 | NA | TRBD2 | TRBV6-5 | CASSPGLALEQYF | TGTGCCAGCAGTCCGGGACTAGCCCTCGAGCAGTACTTC
TRBJ2-7 | NA | NA | TRBV4-1 | CASSQGERGDYEQYF | TGCGCCAGCAGCCAAGGAGAACGGGGAGACTACGAGCAGTACTTC
TRBJ2-1 | NA | NA | TRBV6-5 | CASSSRRGGEQFF | TGTGCCAGCAGCTCCAGAAGGGGGGGTGAGCAGTTCTTC
TRBJ2-2 | NA | TRBD2 | TRBV6-5 | CASRAWTSLSGELFF | TGTGCCAGCAGAGCGTGGACTAGCCTATCCGGGGAGCTGTTTTTT
TRBJ2-1 | NA | TRBD2 | TRBV19 | CASSTGLAGARIVNEQFF | TGTGCCAGTAGTACGGGGCTAGCGGGAGCCCGAATCGTGAATGAGCAGTTCTTC
TRBJ2-7 | NA | TRBD1 | TRBV29-1 | CSVPGDRGVGEQYF | TGCAGCGTCCCCGGGGACAGGGGAGTTGGCGAGCAGTACTTC
TRBJ2-7 | NA | NA | TRBV6-5 | CASRGGGAPNEQYF | TGTGCCAGCAGGGGTGGGGGGGCACCCAACGAGCAGTACTTC
TRBJ1-3 | NA | NA | TRBV6-5 | CASSYSGHYSGNTIYF | TGTGCCAGCAGTTACTCGGGACACTACTCTGGAAACACCATATATTTT
TRBJ1-5 | NA | TRBD1 | TRBV6-5 | CASHNRGNQPQHF | TGTGCCAGCCATAACAGGGGGAATCAGCCCCAGCATTTT
TRBJ1-2 | NA | NA | TRBV29-1 | CSVEVPGTFGYTF | TGCAGCGTTGAAGTCCCGGGTACATTTGGCTACACCTTC
TRBJ1-2 | NA | NA | TRBV2 | CASIPEQGGYGYTF | TGTGCCAGCATCCCGGAACAGGGTGGCTATGGCTACACCTTC
TRBJ2-3 | NA | TRBD2 | TRBV2 | CASSGRTSGSTDTQYF | TGTGCCAGCAGTGGGCGGACTAGCGGGAGTACAGATACGCAGTATTTT
TRBJ2-3 | once | TRBD2 | TRBV3-1/TRBV3-2 | CASSQEGGTDTQYF | TGTGCCAGCAGCCAAGAGGGGGGGACAGATACGCAGTATTTT
TRBJ1-2 | NA | TRBD1 | TRBV3-1/TRBV3-2 | CASSQAQGDNYGYTF | TGTGCCAGCAGCCAAGCACAGGGGGATAACTATGGCTACACCTTC
TRBJ1-2 | NA | NA | TRBV25-1 | CASSRGGRYGYTF | TGTGCCAGCAGTCGAGGGGGTCGCTATGGCTACACCTTC
TRBJ2-7 | few | NA | TRBV7-9 | CASSLGGGNYEQYF | TGTGCCAGCAGCTTAGGGGGCGGGAACTACGAGCAGTACTTC
TRBJ2-1 | once | TRBD2 | TRBV2 | CASSAESLASGRLINEQFF | TGTGCCAGCAGTGCAGAATCATTAGCTAGCGGGAGATTAATCAATGAGCAGTTCTTC
TRBJ1-1 | NA | TRBD1 | TRBV7-9 | CASSWGTGEAEAFF | TGTGCCAGCAGCTGGGGAACAGGGGAGGCTGAAGCTTTCTTT
TRBJ2-7 | NA | TRBD2 | TRBV5-4 | CASSFPGTSGTEQYF | TGTGCCAGCAGCTTTCCCGGGACTAGCGGGACCGAGCAGTACTTC
TRBJ1-1 | NA | TRBD1 | TRBV12-3/TRBV12-4 | CASLRDRIKEAFF | TGTGCCAGTCTCCGGGACAGGATTAAGGAAGCTTTCTTT
TRBJ2-7 | NA | TRBD1 | TRBV20-1 | CSASAGTGVIYEQYF | TGCAGTGCTAGTGCCGGGACAGGGGTAATCTACGAGCAGTACTTC
TRBJ1-6 | NA | TRBD1 | TRBV19 | CASTSRPGQALSSYNSPLHF | TGTGCCAGTACTTCTCGACCGGGACAGGCTTTGAGCTCCTATAATTCACCCCTCCACTTT